This T cell receptor beta chain derives from a study of T cell changes during pregnancy in multiple sclerosis. Trimming cost V 4 bases and J 5 bases; bases outside gene matches: 4. There are 13 residues in the CDR3. Germline V gene lookup returns CDR1 SEHNR and CDR2 FQNEAQ (reference sequence). Here immunoSEQ multiplex PCR was the method, and the copy in TCRdb shows in-frame clones only, minus some. The table lists 30,000 or so clones, 91% of them singletons. The chain recombines TRBV7-9 with TRBJ2-5; TRBD1 matches 7 bases. Source: CD8+ T cells from peripheral blood mononuclear cells, taken in the second trimester of pregnancy. The TCR originated in a female donor in good health, enrolled as a control in a pregnancy study. The CDR3 is CASSSGQRETQYF. Written as DNA, the CDR3 is TGTGCCAGCAGCTCGGGACAGAGGGAGACCCAGTACTTC.